This T cell receptor (beta chain) was sequenced in a study of naive and memory T cell subsets. Points from the study as a whole: Potentially, T cell activation and differentiation skew this RNA-based measurement.

RNA was extracted from less than 3 ml of whole blood of healthy adults. A UMI-containing oligonucleotide was joined by 3' ligation to the TCR cDNA template. Cells were not sorted; total RNA input targeted roughly 1 to 1,100 ng. Blood and skin TCR RNA was reverse transcribed with alpha and beta constant primers. The SP2 primer and nested alpha and beta constant region primers amplified ligated cDNA in four rounds. TCRdb passed the 5' RACE reads through MiXCR, listing each CDR3 protein once. This table has tens of thousands of distinct CDR3 sequences, under 25% appearing once. V lost 0 bases to trimming and J lost 6 bases; unmatched junction nucleotides: 9. This CDR3 comprises 17 residues. The germline V gene encodes CDR1 LGHNA and CDR2 YSLEER. This clonotype is medium-sized within its sample. Its target is not known.

This receptor was taken from a female donor in good health. The rearrangement uses TRBV4-3 and TRBJ2-2; 8 nucleotides align to TRBD1. CDR3 sequence (DNA): TGCGCCAGCAGCCAAGATTTTGGGACAGGCGGAGCCGGGGAGCTGTTTTTT. This codes for CASSQDFGTGGAGELFF.